This T cell receptor (beta chain) was identified in a study of STAT5B mutations in CD4+ large granular lymphocyte leukemia. General study points: TRBV06-family usage was enriched in top patient clones (8/27) versus controls (2/35).

This clone has just one count. Antigen specificity is unknown. Sequenced by immunoSEQ multiplex PCR; TCRdb stores in-frame clones only, minus some. The data contain under 35,000 clones, around 67% of them singletons. Trimming stripped 4 bases from V and 5 bases from J, with 18 bases between. Germline V gene data show CDR1 as SGHNT and CDR2 as YYREEE (reference sequence). CDR3 size: 16 residues. The source of this sequence is a human donor in good health. The V and J genes are TRBV5-4 and TRBJ1-4; weak D call: TRBD1 (6 bases). Sample: CD4+ T cells from blood buffy coats. The CDR3 region is CASSLSSSTGNEKLFF. In DNA, the CDR3 is TGTGCCAGCAGCCTATCGAGTAGTACAGGGAATGAAAAACTGTTTTTT.